The rows below give T cell receptor beta chains drawn from one sample of a study of cytomegalovirus exposure and HLA in healthy donors. Sequencing used immunoSEQ multiplex PCR; TCRdb keeps in-frame clones, though not all of them. The sample records around 190,000 clones, about 89% being singletons. The specimen was PBMCs. All receptors derive from a man aged 25 to 45 in good health and CMV-seropositive. CDR3s include the opening cysteine and the closing phenylalanine or tryptophan. D genes are given only for firm matches. Rows may omit the clone size; those that give it use once, few, many or a size class.

clone size: NA
J gene: TRBJ2-7
V gene: TRBV6-1
D gene: NA
CDR3 DNA: TGTGCCAGCAGTGATCCCATCGAGCAGTACTTC
CDR3 protein: CASSDPIEQYF

clone size: once
J gene: TRBJ1-1
V gene: TRBV6-5
D gene: NA
CDR3 DNA: TGTGCCAGCAGTTCTACAGGGATGGTAGCTTTCTTT
CDR3 protein: CASSSTGMVAFF

clone size: NA
J gene: TRBJ1-1
V gene: TRBV12-5
D gene: NA
CDR3 DNA: TGTGCTAGTGGAACAGAGTTTCACACTGAAGCTTTCTTT
CDR3 protein: CASGTEFHTEAFF

clone size: NA
J gene: TRBJ1-4
V gene: TRBV6-1
D gene: NA
CDR3 DNA: TGTGCCGGCAGTGAGGGACGGAGTAATGAAAAACTGTTTTTT
CDR3 protein: CAGSEGRSNEKLFF

clone size: NA
J gene: TRBJ2-7
V gene: TRBV18
D gene: NA
CDR3 DNA: TGTGCCAGCTCACCTCAACTTGGAGAGCAGTACTTC
CDR3 protein: CASSPQLGEQYF

clone size: NA
J gene: TRBJ1-2
V gene: TRBV7-9
D gene: NA
CDR3 DNA: TGTGCCAGCAGCTTAGCGCAACAGCGACCCTATGGCTACACCTTC
CDR3 protein: CASSLAQQRPYGYTF

clone size: NA
J gene: TRBJ2-1
V gene: TRBV7-7
D gene: NA
CDR3 DNA: TGTGCCAGCAGCTTAGAGGGGACCTCTTACAATGAGCAGTTCTTC
CDR3 protein: CASSLEGTSYNEQFF

clone size: NA
J gene: TRBJ2-1
V gene: TRBV5-8
D gene: TRBD1
CDR3 DNA: TGTGCCAGCAGCTTGGAGGGGGCGAGTGCAAATGAGCAGTTCTTC
CDR3 protein: CASSLEGASANEQFF

clone size: NA
J gene: TRBJ2-2
V gene: TRBV2
D gene: NA
CDR3 DNA: TGTGCCAGCAGTGACGTCGGGGACACGAAGATAGGCACCGGGGAGCTGTTTTTT
CDR3 protein: CASSDVGDTKIGTGELFF

clone size: few
J gene: TRBJ1-2
V gene: TRBV27
D gene: NA
CDR3 DNA: TGTGCCAGTAGCATTTCGCGGGGGATGGATGGCTACACCTTC
CDR3 protein: CASSISRGMDGYTF

clone size: once
J gene: TRBJ1-2
V gene: TRBV9
D gene: NA
CDR3 DNA: TGTGCCAGCAGCCCCGAAGGGACCACCCCCTATGGCTACACCTTC
CDR3 protein: CASSPEGTTPYGYTF

clone size: NA
J gene: TRBJ2-2
V gene: TRBV10-1
D gene: NA
CDR3 DNA: TGCGCCAGCAGTGAGCCCAGGGGATTGGTCGGGGAGCTGTTTTTT
CDR3 protein: CASSEPRGLVGELFF

clone size: NA
J gene: TRBJ1-2
V gene: TRBV2
D gene: TRBD1
CDR3 DNA: TGTGCCAGCAGGGAGACAGGGAAAGGCTACACCTTC
CDR3 protein: CASRETGKGYTF

clone size: NA
J gene: TRBJ2-3
V gene: TRBV7-9
D gene: NA
CDR3 DNA: TGTGCCAGCAGCTTCTCAGGGTTGGGCACAGATACGCAGTATTTT
CDR3 protein: CASSFSGLGTDTQYF

clone size: NA
J gene: TRBJ2-7
V gene: TRBV6-7
D gene: TRBD2
CDR3 DNA: TGTGCCACCCGTCGGTCTAGCGGGACCTACGAGCAGTACTTC
CDR3 protein: CATRRSSGTYEQYF

clone size: NA
J gene: TRBJ1-5
V gene: TRBV6-7
D gene: NA
CDR3 DNA: TGTGCCAGCAGTTACCCCTCTTATGATAGCAATCAGCCCCAGCATTTT
CDR3 protein: CASSYPSYDSNQPQHF

clone size: NA
J gene: TRBJ1-2
V gene: TRBV29-1
D gene: NA
CDR3 DNA: TGCAGCGTTGCCCAGACTAACTATGGCTACACCTTC
CDR3 protein: CSVAQTNYGYTF

clone size: NA
J gene: TRBJ1-4
V gene: TRBV15
D gene: NA
CDR3 DNA: TGTGCCACCGGGTCCGGAAAGCGGGGTGAAAAACTGTTTTTT
CDR3 protein: CATGSGKRGEKLFF

clone size: NA
J gene: TRBJ2-3
V gene: TRBV6-1
D gene: NA
CDR3 DNA: TGTGCCAGCAGTGAACCTACGGGGCCGGGCACAGATACGCAGTATTTT
CDR3 protein: CASSEPTGPGTDTQYF

clone size: once
J gene: TRBJ1-1
V gene: TRBV7-9
D gene: NA
CDR3 DNA: TGTGCCGGAAGTCCGGGAGGGGCCACTGAAGCTTTCTTT
CDR3 protein: CAGSPGGATEAFF